Described below is a single T cell receptor beta chain sequence and its context. Which antigen it targets is not known. Base-call qualities are not available, and no considerably larger clone is one nucleotide away. TCRbeta CDR3 regions were sequenced with the immunoSEQ Assay. After extraction, genomic DNA underwent amplification by bias-controlled multiplex PCR, followed by high-throughput sequencing. In the original analysis: Collapsing and filtering of sequences were performed to quantify the absolute abundance of each unique TCRbeta CDR3 region. T cell fraction was estimated by normalization of TCRbeta template counts to usable DNA, with usable DNA being measured through amplification of reference genes present in all nucleated cells. Repertoire TCRs were annotated as SARS-CoV-2-specific when V gene, CDR3 amino acid sequence and J gene were exactly matched to a known reactive TCR set. The reference SARS-CoV-2 TCR set came from MIRA and was filtered for enrichment in COVID-19-positive ImmuneCODE repertoires, removing public or cross-reactive TCRs. Using the MIRA antigens, annotated TCRs were further analysed by specific ORF or by position within an ORF. Depth was the summed frequency of annotated unique rearrangements, while breadth was defined as annotated unique rearrangements over total unique productive rearrangements. Two-sided Wilcoxon rank-sum tests were applied when comparing TCR breadth between groups. TCRdb's version of the immuneACCESS table is confined to in-frame rearrangements and falls short of the full clone set. An unresolved V gene accounts for under half of the shortfall where checked; the remainder is of unknown origin. From that table come the V and J calls and clone size; the DNA was used to work out D and trimming. The sample data list around 340,000 clones, and 80% to 90% of these were observed just once. Together, the top ten hold approximately 11% of the sample.

The CDR3 covers 12 residues, taking in both the cysteine and the phenylalanine. The retained sequence is limited to the CDR3, 36 bases, with the frame set at the first base. The trim is 2 bases for V and 6 bases for J, with a gap of 8 bases between the germline ends. The germline V gene gives CDR1 as KGHSH and CDR2 as LQKENI. This entry is derived from a study of Ad26.COV2.S vaccination and SARS-CoV-2 variants (dated by TCRdb to about 2021). About the investigation overall: Vaccine-arm donors were drawn from COV1001, a multicentre, randomized, double-blind, placebo-controlled phase I-IIa trial of Ad26.COV2.S in healthy adults. Sequencing of the TCRbeta repertoire served to evaluate the specificity and breadth of SARS-CoV-2-reactive T cell receptors following Ad26.COV2.S vaccination. The TCR-sequenced set comprised roughly 30 samples: some 20 Ad26.COV2.S vaccine recipients, 5 placebo recipients and 8 SARS-CoV-2 convalescent individuals. Blinding of investigators to trial group allocation was maintained during experiments and outcome assessment. Ad26.COV2.S was administered intramuscularly at 5 x 10^10 or 1 x 10^11 viral particles, either as a single shot or as two shots given 56 days apart. Trial participants were randomized into five groups of five: low-dose or high-dose Ad26.COV2.S given once or twice, or placebo on both occasions. Study-wide conclusions, independent of this receptor: The study was not powered to compare responses between vaccine doses or regimens. According to the authors, total T cell responses may have been underestimated by the TCR breadth and depth analyses. Substantial breadth of spike-specific CD8+ and CD4+ T cell responses was reported after vaccination. Vaccine and placebo recipients had similar non-spike TCR breadth, a finding consistent with the vaccine containing only spike. Higher spike-specific TCR breadth was observed in Ad26.COV2.S recipients than in placebo recipients (P = 0.0014).

What this sample's treatment or condition label stands for: roughly 20 received Ad26.COV2.S at low or high dose, single or two shots; roughly five received placebo; per-sample allocation not given. Repertoires of vaccine and placebo recipients were sequenced from samples collected on day 63 after the first injection. Cohort 1b enrolled roughly 25 adults aged 18-55 years at a single site in Boston, USA, between 29 July and 7 August 2020. Ad26.COV2.S was a replication-incompetent adenovirus type 26 vector expressing a prefusion-stabilized SARS-CoV-2 spike protein from the original Wuhan strain. The chain was built from TRBV18 and TRBJ2-7, and TRBD1 may be the D gene, going by 5 matching bases. The receptor was isolated from a person between 18 and 65 years old who received the Ad26.COV2.S COVID-19 vaccine or a placebo. The sample was peripheral blood, taken in a trial of Ad26.COV2.S vaccine versus placebo. The nucleotide sequence is given as TGTGCCAGCTCACCAGACAGAGGCGAGCAGTACTTC. It is translated as CASSPDRGEQYF.